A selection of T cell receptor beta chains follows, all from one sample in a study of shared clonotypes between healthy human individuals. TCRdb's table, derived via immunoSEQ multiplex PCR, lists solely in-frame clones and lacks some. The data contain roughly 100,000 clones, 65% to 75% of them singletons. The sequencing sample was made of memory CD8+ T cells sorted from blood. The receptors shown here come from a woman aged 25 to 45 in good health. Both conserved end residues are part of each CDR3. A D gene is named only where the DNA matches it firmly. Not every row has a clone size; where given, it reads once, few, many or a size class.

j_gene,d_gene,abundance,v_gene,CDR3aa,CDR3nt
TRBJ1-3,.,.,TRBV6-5,CASGTEGLLFDRLYF,TGTGCCAGCGGTACTGAGGGACTTTTATTCGACCGTTTATATTTT
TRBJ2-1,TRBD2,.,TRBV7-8,CASSWGLAIGAYNEQFF,TGTGCCAGCAGCTGGGGACTAGCGATTGGGGCTTACAATGAGCAGTTCTTC
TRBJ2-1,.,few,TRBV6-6,CATGKLGSYNEQFF,TGTGCCACTGGGAAACTAGGCTCCTACAATGAGCAGTTCTTC
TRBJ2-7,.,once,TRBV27,CASSGRDHSYEQYF,TGTGCCAGCAGTGGCCGGGACCATTCCTACGAGCAGTACTTC
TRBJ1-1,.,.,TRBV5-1,CASSYRGVNTEAFF,TGCGCCAGCAGCTATCGCGGGGTGAACACTGAAGCTTTCTTT
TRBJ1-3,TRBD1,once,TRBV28,CASSAGQPTSGNTIYF,TGTGCCAGCAGCGCGGGACAGCCGACCTCTGGAAACACCATATATTTT
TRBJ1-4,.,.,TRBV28,CASRALGATNEKLFF,TGTGCCAGCAGAGCCCTCGGGGCAACTAATGAAAAACTGTTTTTT
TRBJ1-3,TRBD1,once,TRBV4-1,CASSPGLRAGGWDTIYF,TGCGCCAGCAGCCCCGGCCTCAGGGCAGGGGGCTGGGACACCATATATTTT
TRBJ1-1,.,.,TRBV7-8,CASSPRGGGLNTEAFF,TGTGCCAGCAGCCCCCGGGGCGGGGGCCTGAACACTGAAGCTTTCTTT
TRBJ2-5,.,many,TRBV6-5,CASSLLGAETQYF,TGTGCCAGCAGTCTCTTGGGAGCAGAGACCCAGTACTTC
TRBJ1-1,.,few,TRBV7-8,CASSFRRGQAAPHEAFF,TGTGCCAGCAGCTTTCGGCGGGGGCAAGCAGCGCCCCATGAAGCTTTCTTT
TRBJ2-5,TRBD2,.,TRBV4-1,CASSRSLREGETQYF,TGCGCCAGCAGCCGTTCTCTACGGGAGGGGGAGACCCAGTACTTC
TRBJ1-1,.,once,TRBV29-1,CSVEPYKNTEAFF,TGCAGCGTTGAACCCTACAAGAACACTGAAGCTTTCTTT
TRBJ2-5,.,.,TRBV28,CASRSDTEVETQYF,TGTGCCAGCAGATCCGACACGGAGGTGGAGACCCAGTACTTC
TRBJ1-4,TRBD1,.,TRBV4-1,CASSQGNFGTGLGEKLFF,TGCGCCAGCAGCCAAGGCAATTTTGGGACAGGGCTAGGAGAAAAACTGTTTTTT
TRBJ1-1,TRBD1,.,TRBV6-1,CASIPRQGRFEAFF,TGTGCCAGCATTCCTCGACAGGGGAGGTTTGAAGCTTTCTTT
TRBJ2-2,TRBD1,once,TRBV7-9,CASVPGQGIFTGELFF,TGTGCCAGCGTACCGGGACAGGGTATTTTCACCGGGGAGCTGTTTTTT
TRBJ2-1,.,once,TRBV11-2,CASSLFRGLNEQFF,TGTGCCAGCAGCTTATTCCGGGGGCTCAATGAGCAGTTCTTC
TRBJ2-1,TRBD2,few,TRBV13,CASSGWGEGLNYNEQFF,TGTGCCAGCAGCGGTTGGGGGGAGGGCCTTAATTACAATGAGCAGTTCTTC
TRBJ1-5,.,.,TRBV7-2,CASSSGTVNVGNQPQHF,TGTGCCAGCAGCTCAGGGACGGTAAACGTTGGCAATCAGCCCCAGCATTTT
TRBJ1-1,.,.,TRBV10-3,CAISESAGGYEAFF,TGTGCCATCAGTGAGTCGGCGGGGGGTTACGAAGCTTTCTTT
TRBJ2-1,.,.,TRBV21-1,CASSTPGTSGRAVYEQFF,TGTGCCAGCAGCACACCCGGGACTAGCGGGAGGGCCGTGTATGAGCAGTTCTTC
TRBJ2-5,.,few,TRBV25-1,CASSEGSTHQETQYF,TGTGCCAGCAGTGAGGGATCCACACATCAAGAGACCCAGTACTTC
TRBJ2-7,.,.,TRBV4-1,CASSQDSNSYEQYF,TGCGCCAGCAGCCAAGATTCTAACTCCTACGAGCAGTACTTC
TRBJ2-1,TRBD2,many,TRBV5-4,CASSSGKREQYDEQFF,TGTGCCAGCAGCTCGGGGAAGCGGGAGCAATATGATGAGCAGTTCTTC
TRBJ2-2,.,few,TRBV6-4,CASTGTNTGELFF,TGTGCCAGCACCGGGACGAACACCGGGGAGCTGTTTTTT
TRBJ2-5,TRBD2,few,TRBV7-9,CASSPPSGRLQETQYF,TGTGCCAGCAGTCCTCCTAGCGGGAGGTTGCAAGAGACCCAGTACTTC
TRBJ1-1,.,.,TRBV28,CASPRGTEAFF,TGTGCCAGCCCGAGGGGGACTGAAGCTTTCTTT